Presented here are 20 T cell receptor beta chains from one specimen sequenced in a study of untreated major depressive disorder. Overall study results and limits: TRBV05-01 (Vbeta 5.1) usage was higher in CD4+ T cells of depressed patients than controls.

These TCRs' antigens remain unknown. Produced via immunoSEQ multiplex PCR; TCRdb's table is partial and in-frame only. The table shows about 20,000 clones, with about 92% occurring only once. The specimen was CD4+ T cells from PBMCs. The receptors were gathered from a middle-aged woman with major depressive disorder.

This chain links TRBV7-9 with TRBJ1-6; 7 nucleotides agree with TRBD1. CDR3 length: 15 residues. The V gene's germline CDR1 is SEHNR and CDR2 FQNEAQ (reference sequence). After removal of 3 bases from V and 10 bases from J, the junction contained 9 bases not matched to a gene. CDR3: CASSLDPTGQSPLHF. The CDR3 DNA reads as TGTGCCAGCAGCTTGGACCCGACAGGGCAATCACCCCTCCACTTT.

The chain links TRBV11-3 to TRBJ1-1, with a weak D call TRBD1 (5 bases). The CDR3 loop spans 14 amino acids. Trimming cost V 4 bases and J 3 bases, with 12 bases left between them. In germline, CDR1 is SGHNT, CDR2 YENEEA. This chain's CDR3 is CASSSTPRDTEAFF. The CDR3 region has the DNA TGTGCCAGCAGCTCCACTCCCAGGGACACTGAAGCTTTCTTT.

The rearrangement joins TRBV27 to TRBJ1-2; TRBD1 aligns across 7 bases. This CDR3 region has 15 residues. Germline lookup yields CDR1 MNHEY and CDR2 SMNVEV (reference sequence). With 5 bases clipped from V and 4 bases from J, the junction kept 10 bases outside the gene matches. CDR3 region: CASSLKTGFLYGYTF. CDR3 nucleotides: TGTGCCAGCAGTCTAAAGACAGGGTTTCTCTATGGCTACACCTTC.

The chain carries TRBV30 and TRBJ1-1, with TRBD1 as a possible D gene (6 bases). V was clipped by 3 bases and J by 8 bases, with 16 bases between them. In germline, CDR1 is GTSNPN, CDR2 SVGIG (reference sequence). The CDR3 has 13 amino acids. CDR3 coding DNA: TGTGCCTGGAGCGCACAGGGCTGGGTGGAAGCTTTCTTT. Amino acid sequence: CAWSAQGWVEAFF.

V and J are TRBV9 and TRBJ1-2, with TRBD1 matching over 7 bases. The CDR3 totals 17 residues. The J segment lost 5 bases and the V segment lost 3 bases, leaving 16 bases of the junction unmatched. Looked up from germline, CDR1 is SGDLS and CDR2 is YYNGEE. CDR3 bases: TGTGCCAGCAGCGCTCCGGGACAGAATACCTTAGGATATGGCTACACCTTC. Translation: CASSAPGQNTLGYGYTF.

The chain couples TRBV6-4 to TRBJ2-1; D may be TRBD1 or TRBD2 (5 bases each). In germline, CDR1 is MRHNA, CDR2 SNTAGT. With 5 bases removed from V and 7 bases from J, the gap between germline ends came to 18 bases. CDR3 size: 15 residues. CDR3 DNA: TGTGCCAGCAGTAGCGGACAAAAAACCAGGAATGAGCAGTTCTTC. Its protein is CASSSGQKTRNEQFF.

The J gene is TRBJ1-6, the V gene TRBV5-1; perhaps TRBD1 as D (6 bases). Trimming stripped 0 bases from V and 6 bases from J, with 10 bases between. The CDR3 is made up of 15 amino acids. The germline V gene encodes CDR1 SGHRS and CDR2 YFSETQ. The DNA of the CDR3 is TGCGCCAGCAGCTTGGCCGGGGGGCCTAATTCACCCCTCCACTTT. Amino acids: CASSLAGGPNSPLHF. The full variable domain, its missing parts supplied by reference TRBV5-1 and TRBJ1-6, is KAGVTQTPRYLIKTRGQQVTLSCSPISGHRSVSWYQQTPGQGLQFLFEYFSETQRNKGNFPGRFSGRQFSNSRSEMNVSTLELGDSALYLCASSLAGGPNSPLHFGNGTRLTVT.

This chain connects TRBV30 to TRBJ2-1; 10 nucleotides align to TRBD2. CDR3 size: 15 residues. V lost 0 bases and J lost 8; bases outside the gene matches: 7. Germline V CDR1 and CDR2: GTSNPN, SVGIG (reference sequence). The chain's CDR3 is CAWSVMGTSAHEQFF. In DNA, the CDR3 is TGTGCCTGGAGTGTAATGGGGACTAGCGCCCATGAGCAGTTCTTC.

On this clone: The germline gene is not matched at one end of the junction; a read error may be the cause. V and J are TRBV7-7 and TRBJ1-1; tentative D call: TRBD1 (5 bases). Looked up from germline, CDR1 is SSHAT and CDR2 is FNYEAQ (reference sequence). CDR3 length: 18 residues. The CDR3 loop is CASTTRRGLGVRNTEAFF. In nucleotides, the CDR3 is TGTGCTAGCACCACCCGGCGGGGCTTAGGAGTTCGGAACACTGAAGCTTTCTTT.

This chain joins TRBV19 and TRBJ2-4; tentatively, D is TRBD2 (6 bases). Looked up from germline, CDR1 is LNHDA and CDR2 is SQIVND (reference sequence). Trimming left V 8 bases short and J 0 bases short, with 17 bases between. This CDR3 contains 16 residues. For the CDR3, the DNA is TGTGCCAGTCAATCGGGCGGGATAATAGCCAAAAACATTCAGTACTTC. It translates to CASQSGGIIAKNIQYF.

The chain employs TRBV6-1 and TRBJ2-7, with 7 bases aligning to TRBD1. The ends lost 6 bases at V and 2 bases at J; junction bases unmatched: 4. From germline, CDR1 is MNHNS and CDR2 SASEGT. The CDR3 sequence is 13 residues long. The CDR3 nucleotides read TGTGCCAGCAGGAACAGGGGTGCCTACGAGCAGTACTTC. As protein: CASRNRGAYEQYF.

V gene TRBV4-1 combines with J gene TRBJ1-2; D call uncertain. The CDR3 covers 16 residues. CDR1 is MGHRA and CDR2 is YSYEKL in the germline V gene. V shed 0 bases and J shed 6 bases, with 17 bases lying between them. The CDR3 region is CASSQEFRTPGHGYTF. The CDR3 bases are TGCGCCAGCAGCCAAGAGTTTCGGACGCCGGGCCATGGCTACACCTTC.

This chain links TRBV30 with TRBJ1-1; D perhaps matches TRBD1 (5 bases). Germline V lookup: CDR1 GTSNPN, CDR2 SVGIG (reference sequence). This CDR3 is built from 13 residues. V dropped 0 bases and J dropped 3 bases, with 8 bases sitting between them. CDR3 sequence (DNA): TGTGCCTGGAGTGTACGCAGGGACACTGAAGCTTTCTTT. This sequence encodes CAWSVRRDTEAFF.

The rearrangement links TRBV2 to TRBJ1-2; D may be TRBD1 (6 bases). Germline V CDR1 and CDR2: SNHLY, FYNNEI. CDR3 length: 13 residues. The ends were cut back, 7 bases at V and 8 bases at J, with 17 bases in the middle. CDR3 DNA sequence: TGTGCCAGCATTCCGGGGGCCGGGGGAGGCTACACCTTC. Translation: CASIPGAGGGYTF.

J is TRBJ1-1 and V is TRBV10-2, with 8 bases aligning to TRBD1. This CDR3 contains 13 residues. Germline V gene sequence: CDR1 WSHSY, CDR2 SAAADI. The trim removed 4 bases at V and 7 bases at J, leaving 5 bases unmatched. CDR3 sequence: CASSGAGGNEAFF. DNA of the CDR3: TGCGCCAGCAGTGGGGCAGGGGGCAATGAAGCTTTCTTT.

The chain recombines TRBV6-4 with TRBJ2-2; the D gene is possibly TRBD2 (6 bases). The CDR3 loop spans 13 amino acids. The V end was cut by 6 bases, the J end by 6 bases, with 11 bases between. Germline V gene lookup returns CDR1 MRHNA and CDR2 SNTAGT. The CDR3 loop is CASSGGEAGELFF. The CDR3 DNA sequence: TGTGCCAGCAGCGGGGGAGAGGCCGGGGAGCTGTTTTTT.

The rearrangement joins TRBV15 to TRBJ2-2; D is possibly TRBD2 (7 bases). Trimming cost V 2 bases and J 1 base, with 11 bases left between them. Germline V gene sequence: CDR1 LNHNV, CDR2 YYDKDF (reference sequence). The CDR3 loop spans 16 amino acids. The chain's CDR3 is CATSRRGGLNTGELFF. Here the CDR3 DNA reads TGTGCCACCAGCAGACGCGGGGGCCTGAACACCGGGGAGCTGTTTTTT.

The chain employs TRBV5-5 and TRBJ1-1, with D maybe TRBD1 (5 bases). The germline V and J ends were trimmed by 4 bases and 3 bases, with 10 bases remaining between them. The CDR3 consists of 13 residues. Germline lookup yields CDR1 SGHKS and CDR2 YYEKEE (reference sequence). The CDR3 coding sequence is TGTGCCAGCAGCCCCCCGGGGCACACTGAAGCTTTCTTT. Its protein is CASSPPGHTEAFF.

J is TRBJ1-2 and V is TRBV29-1, with D hard to call. The CDR3 contains 13 residues. V was pared by 0 bases and J by 2 bases, with 7 bases between. Germline loops: CDR1 SQVTM, CDR2 ANQGSEA. The CDR3 region is CSVEEVENYGYTF. The CDR3, as DNA: TGCAGCGTTGAAGAGGTTGAGAACTATGGCTACACCTTC. Based on the CDR3 plus reference TRBV29-1 and TRBJ1-2, the full variable domain is SAVISQKPSRDICQRGTSLTIQCQVDSQVTMMFWYRQQPGQSLTLIATANQGSEATYESGFVIDKFPISRPNLTFSTLTVSNMSPEDSSIYLCSVEEVENYGYTFGSGTRLTVV.

The rearrangement links TRBV10-3 to TRBJ2-3, with 9 bases that match TRBD2. The J segment lost 5 bases and the V segment lost 2 bases, leaving 5 bases of the junction unmatched. The CDR3 is made up of 15 amino acids. Germline assignment: CDR1 ENHRY and CDR2 SYGVKD. CDR3 region: CAISELAGPGDTQYF. In DNA form, the CDR3 reads TGTGCCATCAGTGAGCTAGCGGGACCGGGAGATACGCAGTATTTT.